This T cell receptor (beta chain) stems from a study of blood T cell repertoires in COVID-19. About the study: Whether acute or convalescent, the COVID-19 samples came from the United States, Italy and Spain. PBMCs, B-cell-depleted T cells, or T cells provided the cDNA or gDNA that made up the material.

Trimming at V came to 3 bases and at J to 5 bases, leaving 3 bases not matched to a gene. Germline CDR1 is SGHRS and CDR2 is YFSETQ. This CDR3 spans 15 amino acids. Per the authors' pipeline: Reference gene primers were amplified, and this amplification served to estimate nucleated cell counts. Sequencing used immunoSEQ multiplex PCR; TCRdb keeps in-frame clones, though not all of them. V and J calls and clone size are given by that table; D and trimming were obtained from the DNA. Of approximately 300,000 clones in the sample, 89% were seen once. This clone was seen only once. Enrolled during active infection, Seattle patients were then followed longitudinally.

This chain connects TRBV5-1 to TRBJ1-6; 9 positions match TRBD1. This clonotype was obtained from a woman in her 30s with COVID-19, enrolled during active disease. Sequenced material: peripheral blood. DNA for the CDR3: TGCGCCAGCAGCTACCGGACAGGGGATAATTCACCCCTCCACTTT. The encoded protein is CASSYRTGDNSPLHF.